A single sample is the source of the 18 T cell receptor beta chains below, sequenced in a study of CD8 T cells in ankylosing spondylitis. TCRdb recomputed calls from the 5' RACE reads with MiXCR, one row per CDR3 protein. The top ten hold approximately 5% of the sample, which has 50,000 to 70,000 distinct CDR3 sequences, roughly 6.1% seen once. Material: synovial fluid, either unsorted or a sorted T cell fraction (not recorded which). Receptors were obtained from a male donor with ankylosing spondylitis.

This clonotype was seen at least ten times. The V gene is TRBV3-1, the J gene TRBJ2-1; possible D gene TRBD1, 5 bases. V lost 0 bases and J lost 10, with 16 bases in between. Germline values: CDR1 LGHDT, CDR2 YNNKEL (reference sequence). The CDR3 has 15 residues. The CDR3 sequence: CASSQDPWGQLEQFF. As DNA, the CDR3 is TGTGCCAGCAGCCAAGATCCCTGGGGCCAGTTAGAGCAGTTCTTC.

This rearrangement joins TRBV5-1 to TRBJ1-2; tentatively, D is TRBD1 (6 bases). Germline CDR1 reads SGHRS; CDR2 reads YFSETQ. Trimming left V 3 bases short and J 8 bases short, with 14 bases between. The CDR3 is 13 residues long. The CDR3 coding sequence is TGCGCCAGCAGCTCCTCACAGGGCTGGGGCTACACCTTC. This gives the protein CASSSSQGWGYTF.

This clonotype was counted many times. The V and J genes are TRBV29-1 and TRBJ2-1; 12 bases are shared with TRBD2. The CDR3 sequence is 16 residues long. Germline V lookup: CDR1 SQVTM, CDR2 ANQGSEA. V dropped 5 bases and J dropped 4; count of bases not matched to a gene: 9. The CDR3 sequence: CSVPLAGGIGYNEQFF. In DNA form, the CDR3 reads TGCAGCGTTCCCCTAGCGGGAGGGATAGGTTACAATGAGCAGTTCTTC.

The chain joins TRBV5-1 to TRBJ1-1; D is uncertain. V lost 3 bases, J lost 2 bases, and 8 bases lay in between. The CDR3 totals 13 residues. CDR1 is SGHRS, CDR2 YFSETQ, per germline. CDR3 sequence reads: CASSSRLNTEAFF. The DNA for the CDR3 is TGCGCCAGCAGCTCAAGACTTAACACTGAAGCTTTCTTT. The variable domain in full, with the rest retrieved from reference TRBV5-1 and TRBJ1-1, is KAGVTQTPRYLIKTRGQQVTLSCSPISGHRSVSWYQQTPGQGLQFLFEYFSETQRNKGNFPGRFSGRQFSNSRSEMNVSTLELGDSALYLCASSSRLNTEAFFGQGTRLTVV.

This clonotype appeared many times. V gene TRBV6-2 or TRBV6-3 combines with J gene TRBJ2-5, with TRBD2 matching over 12 bases. CDR1 and CDR2 from the germline V gene are MNHEY and SVGEGT. V gave up 6 bases and J gave up 2 bases; unmatched junction bases: 4. The CDR3 length is 15 residues. The CDR3 reads CASSPSGRGQETQYF. The CDR3 DNA reads TGTGCCAGCAGCCCTAGCGGGAGGGGGCAAGAGACCCAGTACTTC.

This clonotype was recorded a few times. The rearrangement joins TRBV2 to TRBJ1-4, with 7 nucleotides matching TRBD1. Germline CDR1 and CDR2: SNHLY and FYNNEI. The CDR3 extends over 15 amino acids. The J segment lost 3 bases and the V segment lost 6 bases, leaving 7 bases of the junction unmatched. This chain's CDR3 is CASSGDRAANEKLFF. DNA for the CDR3: TGTGCCAGCAGCGGAGACAGGGCGGCTAATGAAAAACTGTTTTTT.

Ten or more counts support this clonotype. The chain links TRBV4-2 to TRBJ2-2, with TRBD2 matching over 9 bases. CDR1 LGHNA and CDR2 YNFKEQ come from the germline V gene. With V trimmed by 0 bases and J by 5 bases, 13 bases remained unmatched. This CDR3 has 19 amino acids. CDR3 amino acids: CASSQDNGLASGATGELFF. The CDR3 DNA reads as TGTGCCAGCAGCCAAGATAATGGATTGGCTAGCGGGGCTACCGGGGAGCTGTTTTTT.

The V call is TRBV5-5, the J call TRBJ1-5; D is unresolved. Trimming left V 4 bases short and J 1 base short, with 18 bases between. CDR3 length: 17 residues. The germline V gene encodes CDR1 SGHKS and CDR2 YYEKEE (reference sequence). The CDR3 sequence is CASSPAGGYLSNQPQHF. The DNA of the CDR3 is TGTGCCAGCAGCCCGGCTGGAGGGTATTTAAGCAATCAGCCCCAGCATTTT.

This clonotype was counted many times. This chain joins TRBV7-2 and TRBJ2-7; D might be TRBD1 or TRBD2, each matching 5 bases. The CDR3 sequence is 15 residues long. V was cut by 1 base and J by 4 bases, with 14 bases left in between. Germline CDR1 reads SGHTA; CDR2 reads FQGNSA. This CDR3 is CASSLGRDGLYEQYF. The CDR3 DNA sequence: TGTGCCAGCAGCTTAGGACGGGACGGATTATACGAGCAGTACTTC.

This clonotype was observed many times. This chain joins TRBV11-1 and TRBJ2-2; 8 nucleotides align to TRBD1. Germline assignment: CDR1 SGHAT and CDR2 FQDESV (reference sequence). The V gene end was trimmed by 6 bases and the J gene end by 6 bases; junction bases not matched to a gene: 18. The CDR3 has 18 residues. CDR3 sequence (DNA): TGTGCCAGCAGTTCGGACAGGGAGCGTGTACGGTATCCCGGGGAGCTGTTTTTT. It translates to CASSSDRERVRYPGELFF. Together with reference TRBV11-1 and TRBJ2-2, the CDR3 gives the full variable domain: EAEVAQSPRYKITEKSQAVAFWCDPISGHATLYWYRQILGQGPELLVQFQDESVVDDSQLPKDRFSAERLKGVDSTLKIQPAELGDSAMYLCASSSDRERVRYPGELFFGEGSRLTVL.

This clonotype was observed many times. This sequence joins TRBV4-1 and TRBJ2-3; D assignment may be TRBD1 or TRBD2 (5 bases each). Germline CDR1 and CDR2: MGHRA and YSYEKL. The CDR3 has 16 residues. V lost 0 bases and J 11 bases, leaving 21 bases between the germline ends. CDR3 protein: CASSQDIARDRGGQYF. The CDR3, as DNA: TGCGCCAGCAGCCAAGATATCGCCCGGGACCGTGGAGGGCAGTATTTT.

This clonotype was seen a handful of times. The chain uses TRBV20-1 and TRBJ1-3; the D gene is possibly TRBD1 (6 bases). The CDR3 extends over 14 amino acids. CDR1 is DFQATT and CDR2 is SNEGSKA in the germline V gene (reference sequence). V was clipped by 3 bases and J by 0 bases, with 9 bases between them. The CDR3 loop reads CSARRGASGNTIYF. In DNA, the CDR3 is TGCAGTGCTAGGAGGGGGGCCTCTGGAAACACCATATATTTT.

This clonotype was found many times. V usage is TRBV20-1 and J usage is TRBJ2-2; D remains ambiguous. V was cut by 0 bases and J by 6 bases, with 11 bases left in between. The CDR3 extends over 14 amino acids. Germline V gene data show CDR1 as DFQATT and CDR2 as SNEGSKA (reference sequence). As DNA, the CDR3 is TGCAGTGCTAGAGATGGTCGGGTACCCGGGGAGCTGTTTTTT. Translated, it gives CSARDGRVPGELFF.

In this sample, this clonotype turned up many times. J is TRBJ2-3 and V is TRBV5-1; D call uncertain. The CDR3 totals 16 residues. Trimming took off 3 bases at V and 0 bases at J, with 14 bases between the two ends. Looked up from germline, CDR1 is SGHRS and CDR2 is YFSETQ. CDR3 sequence (DNA): TGCGCCAGCAGCTCCGCCCGCCTTTCTAGCACAGATACGCAGTATTTT. It encodes CASSSARLSSTDTQYF.

This clonotype was seen repeatedly, ten times or more. The chain carries TRBV20-1 and TRBJ2-5, with 10 positions matching TRBD1. CDR1 is DFQATT and CDR2 is SNEGSKA in the germline V gene (reference sequence). The CDR3 has 15 amino acids. V gave up 4 bases and J gave up 9 bases; unmatched junction bases: 14. The CDR3 sequence: CSANTPGTGAQSQYF. The CDR3 bases are TGCAGTGCTAACACTCCCGGGACAGGGGCGCAGTCCCAGTACTTC.

This clonotype is labeled as medium-sized (0.01 to 0.1%). The V gene is TRBV4-3, the J gene TRBJ2-1; 10 nucleotides match TRBD2. Unmatched junction bases numbered 13, after V lost 3 bases and J lost 2 bases. Germline CDR1 LGHNA, CDR2 YSLEER. The CDR3 runs 19 residues. CDR3 region: CASSQGRASGRATYNEQFF. The CDR3 coding sequence is TGCGCCAGCAGCCAGGGGAGGGCTAGCGGGAGAGCAACCTACAATGAGCAGTTCTTC.

The table lists this clonotype with many counts. J is TRBJ2-5 and V is TRBV12-3 or TRBV12-4; D gene uncertain. Trimming pared 4 bases from V and 0 bases from J, leaving 12 bases between. CDR3 size: 15 residues. CDR3 in amino acids: CASSSVAYHQETQYF. The CDR3 DNA follows: TGTGCCAGCAGTTCGGTGGCATATCACCAAGAGACCCAGTACTTC.

Ten or more counts support this clonotype. The J gene is TRBJ2-2, the V gene TRBV6-2 or TRBV6-3; 9 nucleotides match TRBD2. V lost 10 bases and J lost 7; bases outside the gene matches: 10. Germline V gene sequence: CDR1 MNHEY, CDR2 SVGEGT. The length of the CDR3 is 14 residues. The CDR3 here is CATKREAAFGELFF. In DNA, the CDR3 is TGTGCCACCAAGCGGGAGGCGGCTTTCGGGGAGCTGTTTTTT.